This TCR beta chain came from a study of cytomegalovirus exposure and HLA in healthy donors. CDR1 is SGHTA and CDR2 is FQGNSA in the germline V gene. The CDR3 has 19 amino acids. J gave up 1 base and V 4 bases, and 13 bases lay outside the gene matches. PCR employed 60 Vbeta and 13 Jbeta primers. Here immunoSEQ multiplex PCR was the method, and the copy in TCRdb shows in-frame clones only, minus some. This table holds more than 95,000 clones, more than 65% found once. The chain combines TRBV7-2 with TRBJ2-6; 7 bases fit TRBD1. The TCR was taken from a man aged 30 to 45 in good health and CMV-seronegative. The sample taken for sequencing was PBMCs. CDR3 protein: CASSSRGQAVGSGANVLTF. The CDR3, as DNA: TGTGCCAGCAGCTCCCGAGGACAGGCAGTTGGTTCTGGGGCCAACGTCCTGACTTTC.